This is a list of T cell receptor beta chains from one sample in a study of blood T cell repertoires in COVID-19. TCRdb's table, derived via immunoSEQ multiplex PCR, lists solely in-frame clones and lacks some. The sample consists of approximately 270,000 clones, 80% to 90% of them appearing once. The sequencing input was PBMCs or T cells enriched from blood (not recorded which). Receptors originate from a woman in her fifties or sixties who had recovered from COVID-19. Both conserved end residues are part of each CDR3. The order of the fields is J gene, V gene, CDR3 protein.

j_call: TRBJ1-1
v_call: TRBV5-8
cdr3_aa: CASSLVSGTAFF

j_call: TRBJ2-7
v_call: TRBV28
cdr3_aa: CASSLIKTGGYEQYF

j_call: TRBJ2-6
v_call: TRBV4-1
cdr3_aa: CASSQDYRGGDILTF

j_call: TRBJ1-3
v_call: TRBV25-1
cdr3_aa: CASSSTGAYTIYF

j_call: TRBJ2-3
v_call: TRBV6-5
cdr3_aa: CASSSTSDTQYF

j_call: TRBJ1-5
v_call: TRBV2
cdr3_aa: CASSEAAGEGQPQHF

j_call: TRBJ2-7
v_call: TRBV11-1
cdr3_aa: CASSLAVGLPHDEQYF

j_call: TRBJ2-5
v_call: TRBV11-3
cdr3_aa: CASSQDGQSTQYF

j_call: TRBJ1-4
v_call: TRBV11-3
cdr3_aa: CASSSGTGVGNEKLFF

j_call: TRBJ2-3
v_call: TRBV5-1
cdr3_aa: CASSWTDWTSTDTQYF

j_call: TRBJ1-1
v_call: TRBV28
cdr3_aa: CASSALPGAENTEAFF

j_call: TRBJ2-3
v_call: TRBV10-3
cdr3_aa: CAISEPQGLTDTQYF

j_call: TRBJ2-3
v_call: TRBV11-2
cdr3_aa: CASSIKRLGLTDTQYF

j_call: TRBJ2-2
v_call: TRBV19
cdr3_aa: CASSIAKAGGVTGELFF

j_call: TRBJ2-7
v_call: TRBV7-6
cdr3_aa: CASSSRGEQYF

j_call: TRBJ2-7
v_call: TRBV7-5
cdr3_aa: CARSYRWDRPPYEQYF

j_call: TRBJ1-6
v_call: TRBV5-4
cdr3_aa: CASSPQGSNSPLHF

j_call: TRBJ1-4
v_call: TRBV28
cdr3_aa: CASSLFRGTGGKELFF

j_call: TRBJ2-1
v_call: TRBV4-1
cdr3_aa: CASSQGQGRVNEQFF

j_call: TRBJ1-1
v_call: TRBV14
cdr3_aa: CASRVWGVGTEAFF

j_call: TRBJ1-1
v_call: TRBV5-1
cdr3_aa: CASSLGPLTGEAFF

j_call: TRBJ2-2
v_call: TRBV19
cdr3_aa: CASSTPGQDRGELFF

j_call: TRBJ2-1
v_call: TRBV6-6
cdr3_aa: CASSSRTAGGSSSYNEQFF

j_call: TRBJ2-7
v_call: TRBV29-1
cdr3_aa: CSVEDPGHLGRDF

j_call: TRBJ1-1
v_call: TRBV27
cdr3_aa: CASGKAGVMNTEAFF

j_call: TRBJ1-1
v_call: TRBV10-3
cdr3_aa: CAISGPGQGTTEAFF

j_call: TRBJ1-2
v_call: TRBV5-1
cdr3_aa: CASSFGTEYGYTF

j_call: TRBJ2-3
v_call: TRBV3-1/TRBV3-2
cdr3_aa: CASSQDRLAGTDTQYF

j_call: TRBJ1-3
v_call: TRBV28
cdr3_aa: CASSLHRQITGNTIYF

j_call: TRBJ2-4
v_call: TRBV18
cdr3_aa: CASSPPRGAGEAKNIQYF

j_call: TRBJ2-6
v_call: TRBV28
cdr3_aa: CARMGRGANVLTF

j_call: TRBJ1-5
v_call: TRBV19
cdr3_aa: CASTGDRGLYSNQPQHF

j_call: TRBJ2-3
v_call: TRBV7-9
cdr3_aa: CASSFQSSTDTQYF

j_call: TRBJ1-5
v_call: TRBV19
cdr3_aa: CASSILSSNQPQHF

j_call: TRBJ2-5
v_call: TRBV24-1
cdr3_aa: CATSGSEGVREQETQYF

j_call: TRBJ1-5
v_call: TRBV2
cdr3_aa: CASSPTPQPQHF